Listed here are 8 T cell receptor beta chains from one sample, sequenced in a study of blood T cell repertoires in COVID-19. Libraries were prepared by immunoSEQ multiplex PCR; TCRdb keeps only in-frame clonotypes and omits some of them. The sample includes 200,000 to 250,000 clones, around 91% of them seen just once. The sample consisted of PBMCs or T cells enriched from blood (not recorded which). Receptor source: a man aged 30-40 years who had been exposed to COVID-19.

The rearrangement joins TRBV19 to TRBJ2-1; 7 positions agree with TRBD2. Germline CDR1 and CDR2: LNHDA and SQIVND (reference sequence). This CDR3 is built from 14 residues. J was trimmed by 6 bases and V by 7 bases; bases with no gene match: 9. The CDR3 is CASTNGGLSNEQFF. The CDR3 bases are TGTGCCAGTACCAACGGGGGGTTGAGCAATGAGCAGTTCTTC.

The chain couples TRBV4-2 to TRBJ2-6; tentatively, D is TRBD1 (5 bases). CDR3 length equals 21 residues. From germline, CDR1 is LGHNA and CDR2 YNFKEQ. V lost 1 base, J lost 2 bases, and 24 bases lay in between. The CDR3 reads CASSQGYKGRLGITGANVLTF. CDR3 DNA sequence: TGTGCCAGCAGCCAAGGATACAAGGGGCGCTTGGGTATAACTGGGGCCAACGTCCTGACTTTC.

J is TRBJ2-5 and V is TRBV5-1; no clear D gene. V lost 0 bases, J lost 2 bases, and 8 bases lay in between. The CDR3 consists of 14 residues. Germline-derived CDR1 and CDR2 are SGHRS and YFSETQ. The DNA of the CDR3 is TGCGCCAGCAGCTTGGATGGCAGGCAAGAGACCCAGTACTTC. It yields the protein CASSLDGRQETQYF.

The rearrangement links TRBV11-3 to TRBJ2-7; D is undetermined. V lost 4 bases to trimming and J lost 0 bases, with 4 bases between them. This CDR3 is 12 amino acids long. Germline CDR1 reads SGHNT; CDR2 reads YENEEA. The CDR3 nucleotides read TGTGCCAGCAGCTCTAACTCCTACGAGCAGTACTTC. As protein: CASSSNSYEQYF.

This rearrangement joins TRBV5-1 to TRBJ2-2; D remains unclear. The CDR3 is 14 residues long. Deletions cut 3 bases from V and 1 base from J, with 7 bases between. The germline V gene encodes CDR1 SGHRS and CDR2 YFSETQ. Here the CDR3 reads CASSSSLNTGELFF. The CDR3 DNA reads as TGCGCCAGCAGCTCAAGCTTGAACACCGGGGAGCTGTTTTTT.

This chain connects TRBV19 to TRBJ1-2; unclear D gene. Trimming pared 5 bases from V and 2 bases from J, leaving 9 bases between. Per the germline V gene, CDR1 is LNHDA and CDR2 is SQIVND (reference sequence). This CDR3 comprises 13 residues. DNA for the CDR3: TGTGCCAGTAGTCGAGGAACGAACTATGGCTACACCTTC. Protein product: CASSRGTNYGYTF.

The CDR3 sequence is CASSRDRGFAYGYTF. The CDR3 nucleotides read TGTGCCAGCAGTCGGGACAGGGGTTTTGCCTATGGCTACACCTTC. This chain links TRBV27 with TRBJ1-2; TRBD1 matches 10 bases. The CDR3 is made up of 15 amino acids. Trimming cost V 5 bases and J 4 bases; bases outside gene matches: 7. The V gene's germline CDR1 is MNHEY and CDR2 SMNVEV (reference sequence).

The gene calls are TRBV6-1 and TRBJ2-2; a weak D match, TRBD2 (5 bases). The germline CDR1 and CDR2 sequences are MNHNS and SASEGT. With 0 bases removed from V and 0 bases from J, the gap between germline ends came to 11 bases. The CDR3 consists of 17 residues. CDR3 DNA: TGTGCCAGCAGTGAAGCTCTCCGGGGTCCGAACACCGGGGAGCTGTTTTTT. The encoded protein is CASSEALRGPNTGELFF.